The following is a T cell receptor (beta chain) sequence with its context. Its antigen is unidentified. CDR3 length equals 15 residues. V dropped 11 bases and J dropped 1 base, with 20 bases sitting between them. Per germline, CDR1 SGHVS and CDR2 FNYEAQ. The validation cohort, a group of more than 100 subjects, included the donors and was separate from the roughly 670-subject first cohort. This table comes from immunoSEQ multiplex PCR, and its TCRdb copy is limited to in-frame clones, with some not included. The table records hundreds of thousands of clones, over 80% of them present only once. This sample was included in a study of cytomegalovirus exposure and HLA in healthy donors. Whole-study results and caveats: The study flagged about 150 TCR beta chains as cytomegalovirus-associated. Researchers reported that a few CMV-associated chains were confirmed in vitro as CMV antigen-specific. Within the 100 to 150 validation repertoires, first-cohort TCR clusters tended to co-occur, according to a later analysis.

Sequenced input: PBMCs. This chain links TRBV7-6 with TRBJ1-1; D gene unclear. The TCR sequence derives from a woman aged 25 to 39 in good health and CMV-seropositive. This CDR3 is CACPHKEGTNTEAFF. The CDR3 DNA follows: TGTGCCTGCCCTCACAAGGAAGGAACGAACACTGAAGCTTTCTTT.